The 6 T cell receptor beta chains below were found in one sample sequenced in a study of OX40 agonist ivuxolimab in advanced cancers. Generated by immunoSEQ multiplex PCR, the TCRdb table keeps only in-frame clones and is missing some. In the table there are some 75,000 clones, around 90% of which are singletons. Sequencing was performed on CD4+ or CD8+ T cells sorted from blood, taken in a trial of the OX40 agonist ivuxolimab. The receptors were gathered from an adult with an advanced solid tumor such as melanoma, head and neck, liver or kidney cancer.

The chain carries TRBV4-3 and TRBJ1-6; tentatively, D is TRBD1 (5 bases). The CDR3 has 15 amino acids. Germline-derived CDR1 and CDR2 are LGHNA and YSLEER. V was pared by 0 bases and J by 11 bases, with 14 bases between. CDR3 sequence reads: CASSQDWGAGPPLHF. The CDR3 nucleotides read TGCGCCAGCAGCCAAGACTGGGGCGCGGGGCCACCCCTCCACTTT.

The chain links TRBV4-1 to TRBJ1-2; D unresolved. Between the trimmed V and J ends, which lost 1 base and 0 bases, there was a span of 9 bases. This CDR3 region has 15 residues. Looked up from germline, CDR1 is MGHRA and CDR2 is YSYEKL. CDR3 loop: CASSQARGSNYGYTF. DNA for the CDR3: TGCGCCAGCAGCCAAGCTCGGGGATCTAACTATGGCTACACCTTC.

The chain links TRBV6-1 to TRBJ2-7, with 9 bases aligning to TRBD1. This CDR3 contains 15 residues. Germline V lookup: CDR1 MNHNS, CDR2 SASEGT. With 10 bases clipped from V and 7 bases from J, the junction kept 17 bases outside the gene matches. The CDR3 coding sequence is TGTGCCAACGGTCGTCCCGGGACAGGGTTCGGGGAGCAGTACTTC. It encodes CANGRPGTGFGEQYF.

This sequence joins TRBV18 and TRBJ1-5; 8 bases align to TRBD1. Trimming removed 0 bases from V and 4 bases from J; junction bases left unmatched: 8. The germline V gene has CDR1 KGHSH and CDR2 LQKENI. The CDR3 loop spans 17 amino acids. The CDR3 DNA reads TGTGCCAGCTCACCACCGAATGGGCAGGGGGCTAATCAGCCCCAGCATTTT. This encodes CASSPPNGQGANQPQHF.

J is TRBJ2-3 and V is TRBV6-1; 7 positions match TRBD1. The CDR3 sequence is 15 residues long. Losses at the gene ends were 7 bases for V and 0 bases for J; bases not matched to a gene: 7. The germline CDR1 and CDR2 sequences are MNHNS and SASEGT. CDR3 sequence reads: CASIPDRASTDTQYF. CDR3 nucleotide sequence: TGTGCCAGCATTCCTGACAGGGCCAGCACAGATACGCAGTATTTT.

This chain connects TRBV7-6 to TRBJ2-5; possible D gene TRBD2, 6 bases. The germline V and J ends were trimmed by 2 bases and 7 bases, with 26 bases remaining between them. The CDR3 covers 18 residues. CDR1 and CDR2 (germline): SGHVS, FNYEAQ. The CDR3 DNA is TGTGCCAGCAGCTTATTCCACGACAGCGGGCAGGAGGGTAGGACCCAGTACTTC. This codes for CASSLFHDSGQEGRTQYF.